These 8 T cell receptor beta chains were sequenced from one sample in a study of PD-1 blockade in classical Hodgkin lymphoma. Time point noted: newly diagnosed, previously untreated cHL patient sample. Negative magnetic selection isolated CD4+ T cells from thawed PBMCs. Here immunoSEQ multiplex PCR was the method, and the copy in TCRdb shows in-frame clones only, minus some. The sample gives approximately 20,000 clones, roughly nine tenths of which show up once; about 0.25% is in the top ten. Sequenced input: CD4+ T cells from blood. The receptors come from a human donor with classical Hodgkin lymphoma.

The chain's CDR3 is CASSSPRGGGGPLHF. Here the CDR3 DNA reads TGTGCCAGCAGCTCCCCCCGCGGTGGGGGTGGACCCCTCCACTTT. The rearrangement joins TRBV7-8 to TRBJ1-6, with D tentatively TRBD1 (5 bases). Germline loops: CDR1 SGHVS, CDR2 FQNEAQ. The CDR3 loop spans 15 amino acids. The V and J ends lost 4 bases and 12 bases respectively, with 19 bases between them.

This clone was detected a few times. The rearrangement links TRBV20-1 to TRBJ1-1, with TRBD1 identical over 7 bases. In germline, CDR1 is DFQATT, CDR2 SNEGSKA (reference sequence). The CDR3 runs 10 residues. The V and J ends lost 4 bases and 8 bases, in that order; junction bases with no gene match: 1. CDR3 nucleotide sequence: TGCAGTGCTATGGGACAGGAAGCTTTCTTT. The encoded protein is CSAMGQEAFF.

In its sample, this clone was seen once. V usage is TRBV29-1 and J usage is TRBJ1-2; possibly TRBD1 for D (6 bases). V dropped 6 bases and J dropped 2 bases, with 19 bases sitting between them. CDR1 and CDR2 (germline): SQVTM, ANQGSEA. The CDR3 loop spans 15 amino acids. In DNA form, the CDR3 reads TGCAGCGTCGGAATACCACAGGGCCCAAACTATGGCTACACCTTC. Its protein product is CSVGIPQGPNYGYTF.

The chain recombines TRBV11-2 with TRBJ2-3; 10 bases line up with TRBD2. In germline, CDR1 is SGHAT, CDR2 FQNNGV. The CDR3 is made up of 17 amino acids. The V segment lost 2 bases and the J segment 6 bases; nucleotides outside the gene matches: 11. The CDR3 region is CASSLRSQAGGPDTQYF. CDR3 bases: TGTGCCAGCAGCTTACGGTCTCAAGCGGGAGGGCCTGATACGCAGTATTTT. The entire variable domain, with the rest obtained from reference TRBV11-2 and TRBJ2-3, is as follows: EAGVAQSPRYKIIEKRQSVAFWCNPISGHATLYWYQQILGQGPKLLIQFQNNGVVDDSQLPKDRFSAERLKGVDSTLKIQPAKLEDSAVYLCASSLRSQAGGPDTQYFGPGTRLTVL.

This sequence joins TRBV10-3 and TRBJ1-2; D perhaps matches TRBD1 (6 bases). The germline V gene encodes CDR1 ENHRY and CDR2 SYGVKD. There are 17 residues in the CDR3. Trimming removed 1 base at V and 0 bases at J, with 15 bases between. The CDR3 is CAISEFGQLIANYGYTF. The CDR3 DNA reads TGTGCCATCAGTGAGTTTGGACAGCTAATCGCTAACTATGGCTACACCTTC.

The rearrangement links TRBV30 to TRBJ1-3; D is uncertain. CDR1 and CDR2 from the germline V gene are GTSNPN and SVGIG (reference sequence). The CDR3 length is 12 residues. The V and J ends lost 0 bases and 8 bases respectively, with 8 bases between them. CDR3 DNA: TGTGCCTGGAGTGTAGCATCGGACACCATATATTTT. Its protein product is CAWSVASDTIYF.

CDR3 in DNA: TGTGCCACCAGCAGACCGGGACTTCAAGAGACCCAGTACTTC. Amino acids: CATSRPGLQETQYF. This chain links TRBV15 with TRBJ2-5; a weak D match, TRBD2 (6 bases). CDR1 is LNHNV, CDR2 YYDKDF, per germline (reference sequence). The length of the CDR3 is 14 residues. Trimming pared 2 bases from V and 2 bases from J, leaving 9 bases between.

The CDR3 coding sequence is TGTGCCAGCAGGGGGACACTGAACACTGAAGCTTTCTTT. Amino acid sequence: CASRGTLNTEAFF. This rearrangement joins TRBV7-9 to TRBJ1-1, with a possible D match to TRBD1 (6 bases). V was pared by 6 bases and J by 0 bases, with 8 bases between. This CDR3 has 13 residues. CDR1 is SEHNR, CDR2 FQNEAQ, per germline (reference sequence).